Presented here are 19 T cell receptor beta chains from one specimen sequenced in a study of neurological immune-mediated disorders. Described time point: technical triplicate 3. Each CDR3 protein gets one entry after TCRdb re-called the 5' RACE reads with MiXCR. The sample lists some 48,000 distinct CDR3 sequences; 20% to 25% were seen once. Sequenced material: PBMCs. These receptors came from a man aged 55 to 69 with HTLV-1-associated myelopathy (HAM/TSP).

V usage is TRBV20-1 and J usage is TRBJ1-5; tentative D call: TRBD1 (5 bases). In germline, CDR1 is DFQATT, CDR2 SNEGSKA (reference sequence). V was cut by 3 bases and J by 1 base, with 19 bases left in between. The length of the CDR3 is 17 residues. Written as DNA, the CDR3 is TGCAGTGCTAGTGGGGACTTCAACTCGGGGAGCAATCAGCCCCAGCATTTT. Its translation is CSASGDFNSGSNQPQHF.

Worth noting for this clonotype: The germline gene is not matched at one end of the junction; a read error may be the cause. This chain connects TRBV7-9 to TRBJ1-1; D not resolved. Germline V gene lookup returns CDR1 SEHNR and CDR2 FQNEAQ (reference sequence). CDR3 length: 14 residues. As DNA, the CDR3 is TGTGTCAGCAGCGCGCAGGCTGTCGGTACTGAAGCTTTCTTT. Its protein product is CVSSAQAVGTEAFF.

This clonotype was seen many times. The junction departs from the called germline gene at one end, perhaps through a read error. The chain combines TRBV6-1 with TRBJ2-2; a weak D match, TRBD2 (6 bases). Germline V CDR1 and CDR2: MNHNS, SASEGT. The CDR3 is made up of 15 amino acids. The chain's CDR3 is CASREGSGYTGELFF. The DNA for the CDR3 is TGTGCCAGCAGGGAAGGTAGCGGTTACACCGGGGAGCTGTTTTTT.

The chain recombines TRBV29-1 with TRBJ2-7; 8 bases are a match to TRBD1. Per the germline V gene, CDR1 is SQVTM and CDR2 is ANQGSEA. This CDR3 is built from 13 residues. V gave up 7 bases and J gave up 4 bases; unmatched junction bases: 9. The CDR3 DNA follows: TGCAGCGCGGGTGGACAGGGTGGTTACGAGCAGTACTTC. Translation gives CSAGGQGGYEQYF.

Within the sample, this clonotype is medium-sized. The chain couples TRBV7-9 to TRBJ1-1; D gene ambiguous. The ends were cut back, 1 base at V and 3 bases at J, with 9 bases in the middle. The CDR3 has 14 amino acids. Germline V gene data show CDR1 as SEHNR and CDR2 as FQNEAQ (reference sequence). In DNA form, the CDR3 reads TGTGCCAGCAGCTTAGGGATTGGAGACACTGAAGCTTTCTTT. This codes for CASSLGIGDTEAFF.

This clonotype was detected ten times or more. The gene calls are TRBV20-1 and TRBJ2-3, with 9 bases lining up with TRBD2. Germline loops: CDR1 DFQATT, CDR2 SNEGSKA (reference sequence). V lost 4 bases, J lost 0 bases, and 5 bases stayed unmatched. The length of the CDR3 is 15 residues. The CDR3 is CSAKKRGDSTDTQYF. CDR3 in DNA: TGCAGTGCTAAGAAGCGGGGGGATAGCACAGATACGCAGTATTTT.

This rearrangement joins TRBV3-1 to TRBJ1-2, with a possible D match to TRBD1 (5 bases). The CDR3 consists of 15 residues. V shed 3 bases and J shed 8 bases, with 19 bases lying between them. CDR1 and CDR2 (germline): LGHDT, YNNKEL (reference sequence). CDR3 sequence reads: CASSQVPRREKGYTF. CDR3 sequence (DNA): TGTGCCAGCAGCCAGGTCCCCCGCAGGGAAAAGGGCTACACCTTC.

This clonotype was seen ten or more times. The chain joins TRBV5-1 to TRBJ2-1; 12 bases map to TRBD1. The CDR3 is 14 residues long. CDR1 and CDR2 (germline): SGHRS, YFSETQ. After removal of 3 bases from V and 9 bases from J, the junction contained 4 bases not matched to a gene. DNA for the CDR3: TGCGCCAGCAGCTCCGGGACAGGGGGCGGTGAGCAGTTCTTC. This translates into CASSSGTGGGEQFF. Full variable domain (missing parts from reference TRBV5-1 and TRBJ2-1): KAGVTQTPRYLIKTRGQQVTLSCSPISGHRSVSWYQQTPGQGLQFLFEYFSETQRNKGNFPGRFSGRQFSNSRSEMNVSTLELGDSALYLCASSSGTGGGEQFFGPGTRLTVL.

This clonotype was picked up many times. This sequence joins TRBV5-1 and TRBJ2-5, with TRBD1 matching 9 bases. With 4 bases clipped from V and 5 bases from J, the junction kept 3 bases outside the gene matches. Per the germline V gene, CDR1 is SGHRS and CDR2 is YFSETQ. The CDR3 has 13 residues. This CDR3 is CASSNRGRETQYF. CDR3 sequence (DNA): TGCGCCAGCAGCAACAGGGGGCGGGAGACCCAGTACTTC.

This clonotype was detected many times. The chain has TRBV5-1 and TRBJ1-2; D is possibly TRBD1 (6 bases). The germline V gene has CDR1 SGHRS and CDR2 YFSETQ. Trimming took off 3 bases at V and 8 bases at J, with 11 bases between the two ends. The CDR3 totals 12 residues. The CDR3 sequence is CASSSSGEGYTF. Here the CDR3 DNA reads TGCGCCAGCAGCTCTTCAGGGGAAGGCTACACCTTC.

This clonotype was detected ten times or more. This rearrangement joins TRBV11-2 to TRBJ1-6; D unresolved. Trimming stripped 4 bases from V and 8 bases from J, with 9 bases between. The CDR3 is 13 amino acids. Germline V gives CDR1 SGHAT, CDR2 FQNNGV. The CDR3 is CASSSDVYSPLHF. CDR3 sequence (DNA): TGTGCCAGCAGCTCGGACGTATATTCACCCCTCCACTTT.

This clonotype was seen at least ten times. The chain uses TRBV6-1 and TRBJ2-1; no clear D gene. The V end was cut by 7 bases, the J end by 2 bases, with 15 bases between. The CDR3 is 15 amino acids. Germline V gives CDR1 MNHNS, CDR2 SASEGT. CDR3 residues: CASTSTPRPYNEQFF. CDR3 DNA sequence: TGTGCCAGCACCTCGACTCCGAGGCCCTACAATGAGCAGTTCTTC.

In its sample, this clonotype was seen many times. The V gene is TRBV5-6, the J gene TRBJ2-7; TRBD2 aligns across 7 bases. Trimming took 3 bases from V and 6 from J; bases not matched to a gene: 12. The CDR3 is made up of 15 amino acids. The germline V gene encodes CDR1 SGHDT and CDR2 YYEEEE. CDR3 sequence (DNA): TGTGCCAGCAGCTGGTCCGGGGACTGGGAGGGCGAGCAGTACTTC. Its protein is CASSWSGDWEGEQYF.

This clonotype has only one observation. J is TRBJ2-3 and V is TRBV9, with D possibly being TRBD2 (5 bases). The germline V and J ends were trimmed by 5 bases and 4 bases, with 14 bases remaining between them. The germline CDR1 and CDR2 sequences are SGDLS and YYNGEE. CDR3 length equals 14 residues. In DNA form, the CDR3 reads TGTGCCAGCAGTGGCGGAGGTACGGCAGATACGCAGTATTTT. This encodes CASSGGGTADTQYF. Filled out from reference TRBV9 and TRBJ2-3, the complete variable domain reads DSGVTQTPKHLITATGQRVTLRCSPRSGDLSVYWYQQSLDQGLQFLIQYYNGEERAKGNILERFSAQQFPDLHSELNLSSLELGDSALYFCASSGGGTADTQYFGPGTRLTVL.

This clonotype was counted ten times or more. The genes are TRBV4-1 and TRBJ1-6, with 7 bases identical to TRBD1. V was clipped by 3 bases and J by 0 bases; unmatched bases: 11. From germline, CDR1 is MGHRA and CDR2 YSYEKL. This CDR3 region has 19 residues. The CDR3 loop reads CASSQDRQGSSSYNSPLHF. CDR3 in DNA: TGCGCCAGCAGCCAGGATAGACAGGGTAGTAGCTCCTATAATTCACCCCTCCACTTT.

The CDR3, as DNA: TGTGCCAGCAGCCACTTTGGATTAGGTTCATACGAGCAGTACTTC. This sequence encodes CASSHFGLGSYEQYF. The chain joins TRBV14 to TRBJ2-7; unclear D gene. The CDR3 is 15 residues long. V was shortened by 3 bases and J by 4 bases, with 16 bases between the two germline ends. Germline loops: CDR1 SGHDN, CDR2 FVKESK.

This chain links TRBV7-2 with TRBJ2-3; 8 bases match TRBD1. CDR1 is SGHTA and CDR2 is FQGNSA in the germline V gene. The ends lost 5 bases at V and 5 bases at J; junction bases unmatched: 6. This CDR3 contains 14 residues. CDR3 sequence (DNA): TGTGCCAGCAGCCCCGGACAGGGAGTAGATACGCAGTATTTT. It specifies CASSPGQGVDTQYF. The whole variable domain, remainder taken from reference TRBV7-2 and TRBJ2-3, is GAGVSQSPSNKVTEKGKDVELRCDPISGHTALYWYRQSLGQGLEFLIYFQGNSAPDKSGLPSDRFSAERTGGSVSTLTIQRTQQEDSAVYLCASSPGQGVDTQYFGPGTRLTVL.

This clonotype came up many times. V is TRBV7-3 and J is TRBJ2-5; 8 bases line up with TRBD1. V was pared by 0 bases and J by 1 base, with 4 bases of the junction left unmatched. The CDR3 consists of 16 residues. In germline, CDR1 is SGHTA, CDR2 FQGTGA. The CDR3 DNA reads as TGTGCCAGCAGCTTAACGGGGACAGGCACCCAAGAGACCCAGTACTTC. Its protein product is CASSLTGTGTQETQYF. Full variable domain (remainder filled in from reference TRBV7-3 and TRBJ2-5): GAGVSQTPSNKVTEKGKYVELRCDPISGHTALYWYRQSLGQGPEFLIYFQGTGAADDSGLPNDRFFAVRPEGSVSTLKIQRTERGDSAVYLCASSLTGTGTQETQYFGPGTRLLVL.

This clonotype appeared many times. This rearrangement joins TRBV28 to TRBJ1-2, with 7 bases identical to TRBD1. The germline V gene has CDR1 MDHEN and CDR2 SYDVKM. This CDR3 has 17 amino acids. With V trimmed by 6 bases and J by 4 bases, 17 bases remained unmatched. The CDR3 loop is CASSPGGQTGIAYGYTF. The CDR3, as DNA: TGTGCCAGCAGCCCCGGGGGCCAGACAGGGATTGCCTATGGCTACACCTTC.